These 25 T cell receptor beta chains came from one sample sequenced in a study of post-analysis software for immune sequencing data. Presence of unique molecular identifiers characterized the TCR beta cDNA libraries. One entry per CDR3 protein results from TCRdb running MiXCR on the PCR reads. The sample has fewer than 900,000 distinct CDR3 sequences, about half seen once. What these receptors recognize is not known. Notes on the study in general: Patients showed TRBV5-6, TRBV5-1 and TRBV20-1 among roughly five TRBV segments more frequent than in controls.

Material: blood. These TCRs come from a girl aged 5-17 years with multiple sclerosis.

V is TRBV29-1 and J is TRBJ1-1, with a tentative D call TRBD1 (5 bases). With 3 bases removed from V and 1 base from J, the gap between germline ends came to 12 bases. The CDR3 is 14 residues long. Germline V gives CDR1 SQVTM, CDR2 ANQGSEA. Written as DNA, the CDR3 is TGCAGCGTTGAGAAGGTAGACAGGAACACTGAAGCTTTCTTT. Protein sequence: CSVEKVDRNTEAFF.

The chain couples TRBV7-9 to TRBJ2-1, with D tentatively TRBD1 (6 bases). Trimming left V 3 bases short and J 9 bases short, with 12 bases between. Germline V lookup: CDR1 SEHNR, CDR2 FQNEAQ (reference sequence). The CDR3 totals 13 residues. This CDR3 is CASSLDTGFEQFF. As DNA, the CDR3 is TGTGCCAGCAGCTTGGACACAGGGTTTGAGCAGTTCTTC.

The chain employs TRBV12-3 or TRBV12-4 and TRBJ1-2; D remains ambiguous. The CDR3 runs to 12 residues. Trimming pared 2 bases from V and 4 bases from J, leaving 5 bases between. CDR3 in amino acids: CASSLNPYGYTF. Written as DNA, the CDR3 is TGTGCCAGCAGTTTAAACCCCTATGGCTACACCTTC.

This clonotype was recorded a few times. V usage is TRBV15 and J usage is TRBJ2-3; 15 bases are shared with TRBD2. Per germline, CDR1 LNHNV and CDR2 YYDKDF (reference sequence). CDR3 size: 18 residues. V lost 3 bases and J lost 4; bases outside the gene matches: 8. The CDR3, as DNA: TGTGCCACCAGCAGTTCACCGCGGACTAGCGGGAGGGCAGATACGCAGTATTTT. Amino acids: CATSSSPRTSGRADTQYF.

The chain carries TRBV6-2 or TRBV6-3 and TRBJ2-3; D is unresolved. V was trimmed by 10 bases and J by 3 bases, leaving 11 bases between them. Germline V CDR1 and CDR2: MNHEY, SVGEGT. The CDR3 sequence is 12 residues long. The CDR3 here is CATAETTDTQYF. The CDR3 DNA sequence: TGTGCCACCGCGGAGACGACAGATACGCAGTATTTT.

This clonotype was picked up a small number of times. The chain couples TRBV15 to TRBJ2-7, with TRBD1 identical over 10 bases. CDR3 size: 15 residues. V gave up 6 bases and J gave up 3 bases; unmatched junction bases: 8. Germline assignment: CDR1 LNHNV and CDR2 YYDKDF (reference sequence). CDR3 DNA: TGTGCCACCAGTTCGACAGGGGGCGAACACTACGAGCAGTACTTC. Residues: CATSSTGGEHYEQYF.

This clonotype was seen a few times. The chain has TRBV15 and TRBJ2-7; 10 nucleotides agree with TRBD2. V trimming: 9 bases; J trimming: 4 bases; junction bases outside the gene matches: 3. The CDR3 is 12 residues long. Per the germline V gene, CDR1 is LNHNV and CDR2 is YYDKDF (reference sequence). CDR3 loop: CATSSGSYEQYF. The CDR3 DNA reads TGTGCCACTTCTAGCGGGAGTTACGAGCAGTACTTC.

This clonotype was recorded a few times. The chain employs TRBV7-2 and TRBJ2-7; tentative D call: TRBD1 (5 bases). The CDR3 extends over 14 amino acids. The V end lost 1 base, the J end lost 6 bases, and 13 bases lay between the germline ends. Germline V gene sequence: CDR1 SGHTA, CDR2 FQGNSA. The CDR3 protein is CASSLEPTGGEQYF. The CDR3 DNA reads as TGTGCCAGCAGCTTAGAGCCTACAGGTGGCGAGCAGTACTTC.

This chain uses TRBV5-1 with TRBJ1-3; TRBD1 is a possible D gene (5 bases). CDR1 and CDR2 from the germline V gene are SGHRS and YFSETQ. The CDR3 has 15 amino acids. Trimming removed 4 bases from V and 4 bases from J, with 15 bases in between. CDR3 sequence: CASSQTPGTGNTIYF. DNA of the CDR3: TGCGCCAGCAGCCAGACCCCCGGGACCGGAAACACCATATATTTT.

The CDR3 nucleotides are TGTGCCAGCAGGCGGGACAGGGGGGTGGATGAGCAGTACTTC. It codes for CASRRDRGVDEQYF. The chain employs TRBV4-2 and TRBJ2-1, with 11 nucleotides matching TRBD1. The J call could be wrong; TRBJ2-7 is a better fit for the DNA end. The CDR3 is 14 amino acids. The V gene's germline CDR1 is LGHNA and CDR2 YNFKEQ.

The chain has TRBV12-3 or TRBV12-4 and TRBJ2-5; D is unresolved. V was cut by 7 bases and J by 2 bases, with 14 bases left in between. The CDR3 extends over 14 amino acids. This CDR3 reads CASMSLRSQETQYF. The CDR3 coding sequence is TGTGCCAGCATGTCTCTAAGGTCGCAAGAGACCCAGTACTTC.

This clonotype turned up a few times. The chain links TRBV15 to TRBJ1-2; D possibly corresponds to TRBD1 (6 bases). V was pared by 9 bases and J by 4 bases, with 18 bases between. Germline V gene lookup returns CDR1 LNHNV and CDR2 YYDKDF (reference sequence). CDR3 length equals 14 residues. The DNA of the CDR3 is TGTGCCACTGGGGGGGGCGATACCTCCTATGGCTACACCTTC. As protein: CATGGGDTSYGYTF.

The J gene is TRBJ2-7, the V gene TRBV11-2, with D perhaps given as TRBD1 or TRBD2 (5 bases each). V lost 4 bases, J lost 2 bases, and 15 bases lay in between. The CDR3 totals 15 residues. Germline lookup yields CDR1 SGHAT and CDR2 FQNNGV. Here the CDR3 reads CASSYTPQEAYEQYF. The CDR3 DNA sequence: TGTGCCAGCAGCTATACCCCACAGGAGGCCTACGAGCAGTACTTC.

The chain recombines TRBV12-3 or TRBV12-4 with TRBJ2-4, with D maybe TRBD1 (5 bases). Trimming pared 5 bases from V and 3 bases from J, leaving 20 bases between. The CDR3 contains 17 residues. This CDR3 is CASSPEDVRVGKNIQYF. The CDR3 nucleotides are TGTGCCAGCAGTCCCGAGGACGTCAGGGTGGGCAAAAACATTCAGTACTTC.

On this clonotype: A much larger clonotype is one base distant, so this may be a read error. The CDR3 nucleotides read TGCGCCAGCTCCGGCTCTGAAACAGGCCTCCCTGGGGCCAACGTCCTGACTTTC. Translating it yields CASSGSETGLPGANVLTF. V and J are TRBV4-3 and TRBJ2-6; possibly TRBD1 for D (5 bases). Germline loops: CDR1 LGHNA, CDR2 YSLEER. The CDR3 consists of 18 residues. The germline V and J ends were trimmed by 8 bases and 2 bases, with 22 bases remaining between them.

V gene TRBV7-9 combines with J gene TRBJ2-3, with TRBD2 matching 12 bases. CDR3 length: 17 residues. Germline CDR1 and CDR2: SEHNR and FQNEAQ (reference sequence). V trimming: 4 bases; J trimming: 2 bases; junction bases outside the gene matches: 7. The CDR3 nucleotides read TGTGCCAGCAGCTCAGGACTAGCGGGAACTTACACAGATACGCAGTATTTT. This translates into CASSSGLAGTYTDTQYF.

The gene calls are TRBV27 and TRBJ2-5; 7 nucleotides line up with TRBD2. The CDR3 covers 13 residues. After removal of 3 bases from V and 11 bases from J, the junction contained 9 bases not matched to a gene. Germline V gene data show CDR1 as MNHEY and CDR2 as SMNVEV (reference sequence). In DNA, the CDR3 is TGTGCCAGCAGTTTCACAGCGGGACCGGGGCAGTACTTC. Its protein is CASSFTAGPGQYF.

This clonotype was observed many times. For the CDR3, the DNA is TGTGCCAGCAGCTCCGCGGGAGGGCCAAGTGAGCAGTACTTC. It codes for CASSSAGGPSEQYF. The J gene is TRBJ2-7, the V gene TRBV7-3; 9 nucleotides agree with TRBD2. CDR3 length equals 14 residues. The V and J ends lost 4 bases and 7 bases, in that order; junction bases with no gene match: 8. Germline lookup yields CDR1 SGHTA and CDR2 FQGTGA.

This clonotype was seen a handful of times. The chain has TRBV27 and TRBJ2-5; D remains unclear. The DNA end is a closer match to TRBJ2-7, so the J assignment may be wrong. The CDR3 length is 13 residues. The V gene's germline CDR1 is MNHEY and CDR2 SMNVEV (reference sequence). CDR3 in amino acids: CASSLSTENEQYF. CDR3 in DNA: TGTGCCAGCAGTTTATCGACGGAGAACGAGCAGTACTTC.

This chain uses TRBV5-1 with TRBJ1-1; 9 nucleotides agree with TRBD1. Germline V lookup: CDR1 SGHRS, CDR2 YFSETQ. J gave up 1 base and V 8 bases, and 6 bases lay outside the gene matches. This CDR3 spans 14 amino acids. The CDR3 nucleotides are TGCGCCAGTACACCGGGACAGGGGAACACTGAAGCTTTCTTT. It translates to CASTPGQGNTEAFF. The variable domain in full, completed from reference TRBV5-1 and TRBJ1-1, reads KAGVTQTPRYLIKTRGQQVTLSCSPISGHRSVSWYQQTPGQGLQFLFEYFSETQRNKGNFPGRFSGRQFSNSRSEMNVSTLELGDSALYLCASTPGQGNTEAFFGQGTRLTVV.

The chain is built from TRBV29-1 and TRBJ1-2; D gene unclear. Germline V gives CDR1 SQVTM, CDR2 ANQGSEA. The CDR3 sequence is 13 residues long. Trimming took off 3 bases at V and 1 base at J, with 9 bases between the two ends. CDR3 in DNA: TGCAGCGTTGAGGACGGCCTTAACTATGGCTACACCTTC. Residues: CSVEDGLNYGYTF.

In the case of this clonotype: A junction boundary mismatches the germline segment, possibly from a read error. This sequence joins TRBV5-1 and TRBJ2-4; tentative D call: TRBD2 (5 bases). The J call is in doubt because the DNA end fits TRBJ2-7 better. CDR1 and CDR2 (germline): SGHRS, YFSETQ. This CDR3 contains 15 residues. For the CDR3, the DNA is TGCGCCGGCAGCTTCCTCACTGGGGAGAACTACGAGCAGTACTTC. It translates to CAGSFLTGENYEQYF.

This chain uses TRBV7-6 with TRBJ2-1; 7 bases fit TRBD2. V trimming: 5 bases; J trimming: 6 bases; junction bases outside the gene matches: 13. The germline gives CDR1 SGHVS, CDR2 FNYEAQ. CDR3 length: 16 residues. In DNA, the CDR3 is TGTGCCAGCAGCCCCCCTGGTGGGGAGGGCCTCAATGAGCAGTTCTTC. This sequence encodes CASSPPGGEGLNEQFF. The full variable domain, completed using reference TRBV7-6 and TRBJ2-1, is GAGVSQSPRYKVTKRGQDVALRCDPISGHVSLYWYRQALGQGPEFLTYFNYEAQQDKSGLPNDRFSAERPEGSISTLTIQRTEQRDSAMYRCASSPPGGEGLNEQFFGPGTRLTVL.

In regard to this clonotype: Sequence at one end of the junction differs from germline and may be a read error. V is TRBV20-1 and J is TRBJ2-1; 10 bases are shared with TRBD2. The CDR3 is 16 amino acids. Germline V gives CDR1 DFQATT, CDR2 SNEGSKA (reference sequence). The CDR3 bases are TGCAATGCTAGAACACCGGGACTAGCGAAGAGGAATGAGCAGTTCTTC. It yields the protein CNARTPGLAKRNEQFF.

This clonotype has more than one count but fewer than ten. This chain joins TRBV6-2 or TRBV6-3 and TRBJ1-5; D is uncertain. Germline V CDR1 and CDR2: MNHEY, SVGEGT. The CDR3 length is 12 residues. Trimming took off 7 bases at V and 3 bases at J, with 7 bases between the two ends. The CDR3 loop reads CASTGFNQPQHF. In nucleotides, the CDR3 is TGTGCCAGCACGGGGTTCAATCAGCCCCAGCATTTT.